The clone carrying this TCR beta chain was counted many times. Its antigen is as yet unknown. Germline V gives CDR1 SNHLY, CDR2 FYNNEI. The CDR3 covers 12 residues. V gave up 8 bases and J gave up 4 bases; unmatched junction bases: 3. This sample stems from a study of CD8 T cells in ankylosing spondylitis. Molecular-barcoded quantitative 5'-RACE produced these TCR beta libraries. From the 5' RACE reads, TCRdb called clonotypes with MiXCR, one entry per CDR3 protein. The sample lists about 540,000 distinct CDR3 sequences, about 13% seen once, with 6.8% in the top ten. Study-wide findings and caveats: A subset of motif variants has previously been described in the synovial fluid and blood of reactive arthritis. There was a TCR beta motif, made of several highly homologous variants, that appeared characteristic of ankylosing spondylitis blood.

The chain uses TRBV2 and TRBJ2-7; 9 bases align to TRBD1. Source material: blood, either unsorted or a sorted T cell fraction (not recorded which). The clonotype originates from a male donor with ankylosing spondylitis. The CDR3 loop reads CASLGQGYEQYF. The CDR3 DNA sequence: TGTGCCAGCCTGGGACAGGGTTACGAGCAGTACTTC.